The source of this T cell receptor (beta chain) is a study of type 1 regulatory T cells (TCRdb year 2021). Looking at the study overall: An in vitro protocol by which a Tr1-enriched, alloantigen-specific CD4 T cell product named T-allo10 was generated was characterized in the study. Patients with hematological malignancies who were receiving allogeneic hematopoietic stem cell transplantation were the group in which T-allo10 was being clinically evaluated.

The reads were generated on an Illumina MiSeq. TCRdb cleaned the public reads at Q25 with fastp, built clones with MiXCR and kept in-frame beta chains. Each entry merges the rows of one CDR3 protein and shows their most common DNA and genes. The sample records 60,000 to 80,000 distinct CDR3 sequences, roughly 60% of which are singletons. 6% to 9% of the sample is in the top ten clones. T-allo10 cells derived from donors were reported to be host alloantigen-specific and anergic, and to suppress in an alloantigen-specific manner. This clonotype was seen more than once but under ten times. The antigen this receptor binds is unknown. It has no much larger one-base neighbor in the sample; base qualities were not kept. From a lookup of the germline V gene, CDR1 and CDR2 are SGHRS and YFSETQ. Including the terminal cysteine and phenylalanine, the CDR3 comprises 15 residues. Here the CDR3 DNA is all that survives: 45 bases in frame from base 1. V loses 3 bases of germline sequence and J loses 2 bases, and the interval between the two ends is 11 bases.

This clonotype was obtained from a human donor in good health. The sequence joins TRBV5-1 to TRBJ1-4; possibly the D gene is TRBD1, per 6 matching bases. Sequenced input: cultured T cells, either the whole culture or a sorted T cell fraction (not recorded which). The cell subset or site label for this specimen denotes: Tr1-enriched cell product generated in vitro against host alloantigens. CDR3 region: CASSWLGATNEKLFF. The DNA is as follows: TGCGCCAGCAGCTGGTTGGGGGCGACTAATGAAAAACTGTTTTTT.